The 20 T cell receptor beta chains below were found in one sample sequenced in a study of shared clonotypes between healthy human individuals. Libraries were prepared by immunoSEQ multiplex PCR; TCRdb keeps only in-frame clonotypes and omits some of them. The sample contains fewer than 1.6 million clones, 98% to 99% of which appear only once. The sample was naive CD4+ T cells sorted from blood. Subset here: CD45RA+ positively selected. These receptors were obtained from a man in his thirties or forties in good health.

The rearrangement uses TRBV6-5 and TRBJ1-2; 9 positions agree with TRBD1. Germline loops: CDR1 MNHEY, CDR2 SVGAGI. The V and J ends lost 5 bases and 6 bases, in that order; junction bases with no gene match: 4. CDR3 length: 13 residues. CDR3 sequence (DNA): TGTGCCAGCAGTCGAGACAGGGGGGATGGCTACACCTTC. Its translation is CASSRDRGDGYTF.

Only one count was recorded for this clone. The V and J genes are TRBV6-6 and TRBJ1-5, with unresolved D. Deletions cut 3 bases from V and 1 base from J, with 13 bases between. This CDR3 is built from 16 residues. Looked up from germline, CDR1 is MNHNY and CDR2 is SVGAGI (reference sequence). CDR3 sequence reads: CASSYFPSDSNQPQHF. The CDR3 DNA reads TGTGCCAGCAGTTATTTCCCCTCAGACAGCAATCAGCCCCAGCATTTT.

This chain's CDR3 is CASSQVGSRGYGYTF. The CDR3 DNA sequence: TGTGCCAGCAGCCAAGTGGGCAGCAGGGGCTATGGCTACACCTTC. This chain connects TRBV14 to TRBJ1-2, with D tentatively TRBD1 (6 bases). The CDR3 length is 15 residues. V shed 1 base and J shed 4 bases, with 13 bases lying between them. Germline V gene data show CDR1 as SGHDN and CDR2 as FVKESK. Filled out from reference TRBV14 and TRBJ1-2, the complete variable domain reads EAGVTQFPSHSVIEKGQTVTLRCDPISGHDNLYWYRRVMGKEIKFLLHFVKESKQDESGMPNNRFLAERTGGTYSTLKVQPAELEDSGVYFCASSQVGSRGYGYTFGSGTRLTVV.

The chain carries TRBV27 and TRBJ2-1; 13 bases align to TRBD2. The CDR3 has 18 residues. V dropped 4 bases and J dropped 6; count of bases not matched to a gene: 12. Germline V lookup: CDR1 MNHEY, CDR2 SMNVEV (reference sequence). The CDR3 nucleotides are TGTGCCAGCAGTTCCCGCCGACTAGCGGGAGGCCGAGGCAATGAGCAGTTCTTC. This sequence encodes CASSSRRLAGGRGNEQFF.

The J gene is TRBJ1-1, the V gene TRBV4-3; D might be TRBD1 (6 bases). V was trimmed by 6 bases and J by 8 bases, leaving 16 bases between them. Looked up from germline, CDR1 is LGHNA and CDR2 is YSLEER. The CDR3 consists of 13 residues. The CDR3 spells CASRKDRLGEAFF. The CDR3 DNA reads TGCGCCAGCAGAAAGGACAGACTTGGGGAAGCTTTCTTT.

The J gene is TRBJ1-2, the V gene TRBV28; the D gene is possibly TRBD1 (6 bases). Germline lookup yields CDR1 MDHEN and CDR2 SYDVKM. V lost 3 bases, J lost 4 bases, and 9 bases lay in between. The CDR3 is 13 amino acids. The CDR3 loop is CASSFRGTYGYTF. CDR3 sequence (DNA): TGTGCCAGCAGTTTCAGGGGTACCTATGGCTACACCTTC.

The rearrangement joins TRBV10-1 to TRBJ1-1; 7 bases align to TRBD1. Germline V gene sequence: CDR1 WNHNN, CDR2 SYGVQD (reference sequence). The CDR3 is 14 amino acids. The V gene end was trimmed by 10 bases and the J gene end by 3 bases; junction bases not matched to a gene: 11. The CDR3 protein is CAMTQGPPYTEAFF. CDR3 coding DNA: TGCGCCATGACACAGGGGCCTCCTTACACTGAAGCTTTCTTT.

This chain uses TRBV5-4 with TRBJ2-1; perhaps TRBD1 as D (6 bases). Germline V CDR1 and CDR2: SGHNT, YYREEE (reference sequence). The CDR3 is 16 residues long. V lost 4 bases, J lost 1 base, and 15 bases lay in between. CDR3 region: CASSLLGGGSYNEQFF. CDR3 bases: TGTGCCAGCAGCCTCCTAGGGGGTGGGTCCTACAATGAGCAGTTCTTC.

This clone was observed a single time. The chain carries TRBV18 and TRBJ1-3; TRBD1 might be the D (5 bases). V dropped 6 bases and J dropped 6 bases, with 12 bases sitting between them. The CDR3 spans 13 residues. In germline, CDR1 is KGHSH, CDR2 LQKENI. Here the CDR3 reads CASSQGEANTIYF. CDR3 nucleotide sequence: TGTGCCAGCTCTCAGGGAGAGGCAAACACCATATATTTT. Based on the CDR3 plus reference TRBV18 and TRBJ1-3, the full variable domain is NAGVMQNPRHLVRRRGQEARLRCSPMKGHSHVYWYRQLPEEGLKFMVYLQKENIIDESGMPKERFSAEFPKEGPSILRIQQVVRGDSAAYFCASSQGEANTIYFGEGSWLTVV.

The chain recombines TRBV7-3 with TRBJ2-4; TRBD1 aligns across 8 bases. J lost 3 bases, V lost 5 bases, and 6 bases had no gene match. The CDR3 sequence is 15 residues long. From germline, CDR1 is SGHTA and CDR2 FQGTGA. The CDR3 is CASSAGGIDKNIQYF. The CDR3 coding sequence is TGTGCCAGCAGCGCAGGGGGCATAGACAAAAACATTCAGTACTTC.

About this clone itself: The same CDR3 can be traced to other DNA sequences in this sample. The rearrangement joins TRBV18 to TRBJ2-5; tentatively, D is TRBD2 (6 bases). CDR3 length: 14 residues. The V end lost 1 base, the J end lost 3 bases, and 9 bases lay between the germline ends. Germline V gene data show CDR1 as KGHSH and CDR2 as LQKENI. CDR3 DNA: TGTGCCAGCTCACCACGAACGGGAGAAGAGACCCAGTACTTC. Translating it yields CASSPRTGEETQYF.

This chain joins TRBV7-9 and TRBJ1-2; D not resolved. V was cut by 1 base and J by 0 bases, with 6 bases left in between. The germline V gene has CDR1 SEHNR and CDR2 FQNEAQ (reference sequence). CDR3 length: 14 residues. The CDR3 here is CASSLDRTNYGYTF. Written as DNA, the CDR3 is TGTGCCAGCAGCTTAGACCGGACTAACTATGGCTACACCTTC.

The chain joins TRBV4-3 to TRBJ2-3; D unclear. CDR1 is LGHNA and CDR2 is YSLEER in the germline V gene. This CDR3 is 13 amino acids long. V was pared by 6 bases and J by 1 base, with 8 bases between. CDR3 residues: CASRDPGTDTQYF. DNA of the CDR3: TGCGCCAGCAGGGACCCGGGCACAGATACGCAGTATTTT.

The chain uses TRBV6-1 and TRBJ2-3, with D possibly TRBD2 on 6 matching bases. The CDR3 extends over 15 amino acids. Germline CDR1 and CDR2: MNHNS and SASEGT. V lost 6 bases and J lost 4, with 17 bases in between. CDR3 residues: CASRQEGIVSDTQYF. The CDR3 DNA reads TGTGCCAGCAGGCAGGAGGGTATTGTTTCAGATACGCAGTATTTT.

CDR3 protein: CAISRGSGDASYEQYF. The CDR3 DNA is TGTGCCATCAGCCGGGGGAGCGGGGACGCCTCCTACGAGCAGTACTTC. V is TRBV10-3 and J is TRBJ2-7, with 7 bases identical to TRBD2. Trimming at V came to 6 bases and at J to 0 bases, leaving 11 bases not matched to a gene. In germline, CDR1 is ENHRY, CDR2 SYGVKD. The CDR3 length is 16 residues.

CDR3 in DNA: TGCGCCAGCACCACTGAGGCCACCAACTACAATGAGCAGTTCTTC. This translates into CASTTEATNYNEQFF. The chain has TRBV5-1 and TRBJ2-1; D unresolved. CDR1 SGHRS and CDR2 YFSETQ come from the germline V gene. Trimming took off 6 bases at V and 3 bases at J, with 16 bases between the two ends. The CDR3 contains 15 residues.

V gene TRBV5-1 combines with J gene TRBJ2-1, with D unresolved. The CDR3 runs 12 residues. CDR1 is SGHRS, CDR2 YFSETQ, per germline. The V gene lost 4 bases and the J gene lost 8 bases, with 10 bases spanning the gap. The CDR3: CASSGVFDEQFF. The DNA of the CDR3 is TGCGCCAGCAGCGGCGTATTCGATGAGCAGTTCTTC.

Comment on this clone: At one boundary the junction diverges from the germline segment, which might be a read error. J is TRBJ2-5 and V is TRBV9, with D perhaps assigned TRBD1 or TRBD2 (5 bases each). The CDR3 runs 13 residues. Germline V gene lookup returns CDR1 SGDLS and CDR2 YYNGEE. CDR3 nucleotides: TGTGCCAGCAACGTACCCGGGGCGAAGACCCAGTACTTC. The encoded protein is CASNVPGAKTQYF.

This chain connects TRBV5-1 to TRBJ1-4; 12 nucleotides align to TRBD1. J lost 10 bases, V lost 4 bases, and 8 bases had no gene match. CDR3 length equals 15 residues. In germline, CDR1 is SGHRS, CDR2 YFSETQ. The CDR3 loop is CASSREGQGAGKLFF. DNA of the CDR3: TGCGCCAGCAGCAGGGAGGGACAGGGGGCCGGAAAACTGTTTTTT.

CDR3 nucleotide sequence: TGTGCCAGCAGCGTAGCGGGACGTACCTACGAGCAGTACTTC. Translated, it gives CASSVAGRTYEQYF. The chain recombines TRBV28 with TRBJ2-7, with 8 bases aligning to TRBD2. Per germline, CDR1 MDHEN and CDR2 SYDVKM. J lost 2 bases, V lost 6 bases, and 6 bases had no gene match. The CDR3 spans 14 residues.